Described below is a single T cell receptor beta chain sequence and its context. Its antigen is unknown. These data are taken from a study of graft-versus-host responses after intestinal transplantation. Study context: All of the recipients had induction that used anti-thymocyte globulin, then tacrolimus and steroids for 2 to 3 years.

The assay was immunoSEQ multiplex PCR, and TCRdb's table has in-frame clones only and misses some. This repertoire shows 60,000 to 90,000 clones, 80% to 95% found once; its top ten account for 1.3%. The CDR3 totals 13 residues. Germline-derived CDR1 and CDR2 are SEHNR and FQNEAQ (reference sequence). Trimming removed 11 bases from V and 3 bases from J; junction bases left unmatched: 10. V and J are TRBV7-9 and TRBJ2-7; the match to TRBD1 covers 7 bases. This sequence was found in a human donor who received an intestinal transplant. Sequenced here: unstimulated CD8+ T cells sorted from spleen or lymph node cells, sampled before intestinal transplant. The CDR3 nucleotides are TGTGCCCCTTCTAGGGACAGATTCTACGAGCAGTACTTC. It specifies CAPSRDRFYEQYF.